Below, 19 T cell receptor beta chains from the same sample are listed, as sequenced in a study of shared clonotypes between healthy human individuals. Here immunoSEQ multiplex PCR was the method, and the copy in TCRdb shows in-frame clones only, minus some. The table includes approximately 840,000 clones, 96% detected once. The naive CD8 fraction comprised CD45RO-negative cells positively selected for CCR7 and excluded terminally differentiated effector memory CD45RA+ cells. Sequencing was carried out using naive CD8+ T cells sorted from blood. Receptors originate from a man aged 30 to 39 in good health.

This chain connects TRBV25-1 to TRBJ2-1; TRBD2 is a possible D gene (5 bases). The V end lost 2 bases, the J end lost 3 bases, and 8 bases lay between the germline ends. The CDR3 spans 14 residues. Germline CDR1 reads MGHDK; CDR2 reads SYGVNS. Written as DNA, the CDR3 is TGTGCCAGCAGTGAACTAGCTCTCTACAATGAGCAGTTCTTC. This gives the protein CASSELALYNEQFF.

The rearrangement links TRBV15 to TRBJ1-1; 8 bases are shared with TRBD1. The V gene end was trimmed by 0 bases and the J gene end by 6 bases; junction bases not matched to a gene: 3. Per the germline V gene, CDR1 is LNHNV and CDR2 is YYDKDF (reference sequence). There are 14 residues in the CDR3. The CDR3 DNA is TGTGCCACCAGCAGAGACAGGGGGCAGGCTGAAGCTTTCTTT. Translating gives CATSRDRGQAEAFF. Drawing the rest from reference TRBV15 and TRBJ1-1, the complete variable domain is DAMVIQNPRYQVTQFGKPVTLSCSQTLNHNVMYWYQQKSSQAPKLLFHYYDKDFNNEADTPDNFQSRRPNTSFCFLDIRSPGLGDTAMYLCATSRDRGQAEAFFGQGTRLTVV.

V usage is TRBV10-1 and J usage is TRBJ2-2; the D is unclear. CDR1 is WNHNN and CDR2 is SYGVQD in the germline V gene (reference sequence). Trimming shortened V by 0 bases and J by 8 bases, and 1 base separated the two germline ends. The length of the CDR3 is 11 residues. The CDR3 protein is CASSESGELFF. The CDR3 DNA follows: TGCGCCAGCAGTGAGTCGGGGGAGCTGTTTTTT.

The V call is TRBV27, the J call TRBJ2-7; D not certain. V was shortened by 6 bases and J by 7 bases, with 16 bases between the two germline ends. There are 13 residues in the CDR3. CDR1 and CDR2 from the germline V gene are MNHEY and SMNVEV (reference sequence). The CDR3 coding sequence is TGTGCCAGCAGCCAAAGCGCCCTGGGAGAGCAGTACTTC. It specifies CASSQSALGEQYF.

This chain links TRBV2 with TRBJ2-5; D remains ambiguous. This CDR3 has 15 amino acids. Germline V gives CDR1 SNHLY, CDR2 FYNNEI. Deletions cut 6 bases from V and 0 bases from J, with 14 bases between. This chain's CDR3 is CASRMMDGDQETQYF. Written as DNA, the CDR3 is TGTGCCAGCAGGATGATGGACGGAGACCAAGAGACCCAGTACTTC.

This chain joins TRBV18 and TRBJ2-7; 10 bases align to TRBD1. CDR3 length: 14 amino acids. Trimming cost V 5 bases and J 6 bases; bases outside gene matches: 7. Germline CDR1 reads KGHSH; CDR2 reads LQKENI. CDR3 protein: CASSATGGFREQYF. CDR3 nucleotides: TGTGCCAGCTCAGCGACAGGGGGCTTCCGCGAGCAGTACTTC. Based on the CDR3 plus reference TRBV18 and TRBJ2-7, the full variable domain is NAGVMQNPRHLVRRRGQEARLRCSPMKGHSHVYWYRQLPEEGLKFMVYLQKENIIDESGMPKERFSAEFPKEGPSILRIQQVVRGDSAAYFCASSATGGFREQYFGPGTRLTVT.

The chain couples TRBV19 to TRBJ2-3, with TRBD2 matching over 9 bases. Germline V lookup: CDR1 LNHDA, CDR2 SQIVND (reference sequence). This CDR3 is built from 15 residues. Losses at the gene ends were 7 bases for V and 5 bases for J; bases not matched to a gene: 10. The CDR3 DNA sequence: TGTGCCAGTACCTTTAGCGGGAGCCGGGGAGATACGCAGTATTTT. It specifies CASTFSGSRGDTQYF.

The chain combines TRBV30 with TRBJ2-5, with a tentative D call TRBD1 (5 bases). V lost 5 bases, J lost 1 base, and 11 bases lay in between. Looked up from germline, CDR1 is GTSNPN and CDR2 is SVGIG (reference sequence). The CDR3 consists of 13 residues. The CDR3 sequence: CAWRRQSQETQYF. The CDR3 coding sequence is TGTGCCTGGCGCCGACAGTCCCAAGAGACCCAGTACTTC.

The rearrangement joins TRBV7-9 to TRBJ2-1; no firm D call. Per the germline V gene, CDR1 is SEHNR and CDR2 is FQNEAQ (reference sequence). This CDR3 has 16 amino acids. Trimming removed 0 bases from V and 0 bases from J, with 9 bases in between. The CDR3 coding sequence is TGTGCCAGCAGCTTAGCCCCTTTTGTCTCCTACAATGAGCAGTTCTTC. Protein product: CASSLAPFVSYNEQFF.

This clone was observed once. This chain connects TRBV27 to TRBJ2-1; 10 positions match TRBD2. The CDR3 has 16 residues. Germline values: CDR1 MNHEY, CDR2 SMNVEV (reference sequence). J lost 10 bases, V lost 2 bases, and 11 bases had no gene match. The CDR3 DNA sequence: TGTGCCAGCAGTTTACTCCTTACTAGCGGGATAAACGAGCAGTTCTTC. It encodes CASSLLLTSGINEQFF.

Of note for this clone: Other nucleotide sequences in the sample specify the same CDR3. The chain combines TRBV27 with TRBJ2-7; D may be TRBD2 (6 bases). V dropped 8 bases and J dropped 0 bases, with 14 bases sitting between them. This CDR3 is built from 14 residues. The germline V gene has CDR1 MNHEY and CDR2 SMNVEV (reference sequence). The CDR3 loop is CASRLAESSYEQYF. As DNA, the CDR3 is TGTGCCAGCCGGTTAGCGGAGAGCTCCTACGAGCAGTACTTC.

The chain couples TRBV11-2 to TRBJ2-4; 12 bases line up with TRBD2. The CDR3 covers 16 residues. The V gene end was trimmed by 5 bases and the J gene end by 1 base; junction bases not matched to a gene: 3. Germline CDR1 reads SGHAT; CDR2 reads FQNNGV. The CDR3 loop is CASSQTSGSAKNIQYF. The CDR3 DNA sequence: TGTGCCAGCAGCCAGACTAGCGGGAGTGCCAAAAACATTCAGTACTTC.

CDR3 loop: CASSRWARGGTQYF. For the CDR3, the DNA is TGTGCCAGCAGTAGGTGGGCCCGCGGAGGGACCCAGTACTTC. V gene TRBV7-2 combines with J gene TRBJ2-5, with a possible D match to TRBD2 (5 bases). V gave up 6 bases and J gave up 7 bases, with 18 bases separating them. The CDR3 spans 14 residues. Germline V gives CDR1 SGHTA, CDR2 FQGNSA.

This clone was picked up one time. The V call is TRBV11-2, the J call TRBJ2-7; 9 nucleotides agree with TRBD2. The J segment lost 6 bases and the V segment lost 3 bases, leaving 9 bases of the junction unmatched. CDR1 is SGHAT, CDR2 FQNNGV, per germline. The CDR3 sequence is 15 residues long. The CDR3 spells CASSFPASGNGEQYF. CDR3 DNA sequence: TGTGCCAGCAGCTTTCCTGCTAGCGGGAACGGCGAGCAGTACTTC. Complete variable domain (other parts from reference TRBV11-2 and TRBJ2-7): EAGVAQSPRYKIIEKRQSVAFWCNPISGHATLYWYQQILGQGPKLLIQFQNNGVVDDSQLPKDRFSAERLKGVDSTLKIQPAKLEDSAVYLCASSFPASGNGEQYFGPGTRLTVT.

DNA for the CDR3: TGTGCCAGCACCTCCGCTGGCGGCCCGGTGTTCGGGACCCAGTACTTC. Protein product: CASTSAGGPVFGTQYF. This chain links TRBV7-9 with TRBJ2-5; D remains unclear. With 7 bases removed from V and 7 bases from J, the gap between germline ends came to 25 bases. The germline V gene has CDR1 SEHNR and CDR2 FQNEAQ (reference sequence). The CDR3 loop spans 16 amino acids.

This clone has a single count. This chain connects TRBV21-1 to TRBJ2-7; the table's D call, TRBD2, was not checked against the DNA. TRBV21-1 is reported as a pseudogene. This CDR3 is 16 amino acids long. The CDR3 loop reads CASSKYWREGRYEQYF. The CDR3 region has the DNA TGTGCCAGCAGCAAATACTGGCGGGAGGGCCGGTACGAGCAGTACTTC.

This chain connects TRBV7-8 to TRBJ2-7; 7 bases agree with TRBD2. Germline-derived CDR1 and CDR2 are SGHVS and FQNEAQ. The CDR3 totals 13 residues. Trimming cost V 0 bases and J 7 bases; bases outside gene matches: 3. CDR3 coding DNA: TGTGCCAGCAGCTTAGCCCCGGGGGGTGAGCAGTACTTC. Its translation: CASSLAPGGEQYF.

The chain joins TRBV9 to TRBJ2-4; TRBD1 agrees at 8 bases. The CDR3 length is 16 residues. Germline assignment: CDR1 SGDLS and CDR2 YYNGEE. With 3 bases clipped from V and 1 base from J, the junction kept 6 bases outside the gene matches. CDR3 sequence (DNA): TGTGCCAGCAGCGCAGGACAGGGCATGGCCAAAAACATTCAGTACTTC. The encoded protein is CASSAGQGMAKNIQYF. Supplemented by reference TRBV9 and TRBJ2-4, the full variable domain reads DSGVTQTPKHLITATGQRVTLRCSPRSGDLSVYWYQQSLDQGLQFLIQYYNGEERAKGNILERFSAQQFPDLHSELNLSSLELGDSALYFCASSAGQGMAKNIQYFGAGTRLSVL.

The CDR3 sequence: CATSRDSRGNTEAFF. The CDR3 DNA reads as TGTGCCACCAGCAGAGATAGCAGGGGGAACACTGAAGCTTTCTTT. The rearrangement links TRBV15 to TRBJ1-1; D is possibly TRBD1 (6 bases). The CDR3 sequence is 15 residues long. V lost 0 bases to trimming and J lost 1 base, with 9 bases between them. From germline, CDR1 is LNHNV and CDR2 YYDKDF (reference sequence). Using reference TRBV15 and TRBJ1-1 for the parts outside the CDR3, the full variable domain is DAMVIQNPRYQVTQFGKPVTLSCSQTLNHNVMYWYQQKSSQAPKLLFHYYDKDFNNEADTPDNFQSRRPNTSFCFLDIRSPGLGDTAMYLCATSRDSRGNTEAFFGQGTRLTVV.